This T cell receptor (beta chain) came from a study of CD8 T cells in Susac syndrome. V lost 0 bases and J lost 0, with 9 bases in between. Per germline, CDR1 LNHNV and CDR2 YYDKDF (reference sequence). The length of the CDR3 is 16 residues. RNA, at 0.5 to 1 ug, was reverse transcribed with random hexamers. TCRdb re-analysed the immunoSEQ multiplex PCR reads in MiXCR, keeping a single row per CDR3 protein. The table has about 200,000 distinct CDR3 sequences, approximately 95% seen once. The chain combines TRBV15 with TRBJ1-3; D is uncertain. The sequencing input was CD4+ T cells from PBMCs. The TCR sequence derives from a human donor in good health. The DNA of the CDR3 is TGTGCCACCAGCAGAGATCCCGGAAACTCTGGAAACACCATATATTTT. This translates into CATSRDPGNSGNTIYF.